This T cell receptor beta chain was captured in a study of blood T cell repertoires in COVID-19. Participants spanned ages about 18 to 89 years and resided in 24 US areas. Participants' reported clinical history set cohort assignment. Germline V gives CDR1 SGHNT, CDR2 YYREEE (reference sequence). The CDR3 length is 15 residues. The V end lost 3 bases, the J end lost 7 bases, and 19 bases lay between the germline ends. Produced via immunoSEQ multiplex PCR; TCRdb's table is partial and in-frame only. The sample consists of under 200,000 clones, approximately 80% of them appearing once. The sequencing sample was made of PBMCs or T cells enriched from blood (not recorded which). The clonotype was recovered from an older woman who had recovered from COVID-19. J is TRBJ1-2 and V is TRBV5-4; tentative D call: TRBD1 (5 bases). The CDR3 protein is CASSSGKAGKGGYTF. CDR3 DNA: TGTGCCAGCAGCTCCGGCAAGGCAGGGAAGGGTGGCTACACCTTC.